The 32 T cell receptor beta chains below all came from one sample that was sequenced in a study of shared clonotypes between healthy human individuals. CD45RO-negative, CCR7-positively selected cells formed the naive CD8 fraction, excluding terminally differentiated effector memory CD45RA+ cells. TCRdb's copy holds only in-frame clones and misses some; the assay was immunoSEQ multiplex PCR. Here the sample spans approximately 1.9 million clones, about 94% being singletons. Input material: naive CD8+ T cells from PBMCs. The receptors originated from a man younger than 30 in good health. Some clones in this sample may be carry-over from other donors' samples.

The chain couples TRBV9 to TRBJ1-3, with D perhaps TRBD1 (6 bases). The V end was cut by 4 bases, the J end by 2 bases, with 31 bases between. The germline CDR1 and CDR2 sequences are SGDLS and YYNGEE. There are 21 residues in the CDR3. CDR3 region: CASSRSKNKNPTGLTGNTIYF. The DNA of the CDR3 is TGTGCCAGCAGCCGATCAAAAAACAAAAATCCTACAGGGCTGACTGGAAACACCATATATTTT.

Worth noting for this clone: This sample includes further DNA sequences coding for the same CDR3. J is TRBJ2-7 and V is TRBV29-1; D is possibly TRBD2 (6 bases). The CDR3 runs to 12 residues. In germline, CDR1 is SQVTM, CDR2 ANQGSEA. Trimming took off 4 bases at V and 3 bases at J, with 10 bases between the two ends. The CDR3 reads CSVAGGNYEQYF. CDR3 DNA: TGCAGCGTTGCAGGCGGGAACTACGAGCAGTACTTC.

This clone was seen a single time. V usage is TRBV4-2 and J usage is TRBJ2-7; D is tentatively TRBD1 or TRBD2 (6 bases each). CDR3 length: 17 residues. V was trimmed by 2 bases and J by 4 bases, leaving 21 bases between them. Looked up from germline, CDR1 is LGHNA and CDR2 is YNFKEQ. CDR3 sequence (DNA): TGTGCCAGCAGCCAACCAAATGGAGGGGGACGATCTTACGAGCAGTACTTC. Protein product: CASSQPNGGGRSYEQYF.

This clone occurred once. The chain's CDR3 is CASSLFPAGLAYNEQFF. The CDR3 DNA reads TGTGCCAGCAGTTTGTTCCCAGCGGGTCTAGCCTACAATGAGCAGTTCTTC. This sequence joins TRBV27 and TRBJ2-1; tentatively, D is TRBD2 (6 bases). This CDR3 has 17 amino acids. Per germline, CDR1 MNHEY and CDR2 SMNVEV (reference sequence). The V end was cut by 3 bases, the J end by 2 bases, with 17 bases between.

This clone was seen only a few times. CDR3 in DNA: TGTGCCAGTAGCAGCCTAGATTTCACCGGGGAGCTGTTTTTT. Encoded protein: CASSSLDFTGELFF. The chain employs TRBV19 and TRBJ2-2; D gene uncertain. Germline V gene lookup returns CDR1 LNHDA and CDR2 SQIVND (reference sequence). The CDR3 contains 14 residues. V lost 6 bases, J lost 4 bases, and 12 bases lay in between.

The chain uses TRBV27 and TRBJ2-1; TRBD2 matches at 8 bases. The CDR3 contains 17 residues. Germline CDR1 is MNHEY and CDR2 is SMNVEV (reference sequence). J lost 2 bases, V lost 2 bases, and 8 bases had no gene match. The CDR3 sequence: CASSLVGTSGPYNEQFF. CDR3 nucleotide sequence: TGTGCCAGCAGTTTAGTAGGTACTAGCGGACCCTACAATGAGCAGTTCTTC.

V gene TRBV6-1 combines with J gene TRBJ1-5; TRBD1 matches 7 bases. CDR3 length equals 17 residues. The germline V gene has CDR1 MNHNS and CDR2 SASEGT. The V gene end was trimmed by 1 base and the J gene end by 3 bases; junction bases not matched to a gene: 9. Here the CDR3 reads CASSEGNRGPYNQPQHF. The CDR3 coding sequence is TGTGCCAGCAGTGAAGGGAACAGGGGCCCTTACAATCAGCCCCAGCATTTT.

In DNA form, the CDR3 reads TGCGCCAGCAGCTACGGGGGGGCCCTTAATGGCTACACCTTC. Translation gives CASSYGGALNGYTF. The J gene is TRBJ1-2, the V gene TRBV4-1, with TRBD1 as a possible D gene (6 bases). The CDR3 runs to 14 residues. Trimming took 5 bases from V and 6 from J, leaving 16 bases between them. CDR1 and CDR2 from the germline V gene are MGHRA and YSYEKL.

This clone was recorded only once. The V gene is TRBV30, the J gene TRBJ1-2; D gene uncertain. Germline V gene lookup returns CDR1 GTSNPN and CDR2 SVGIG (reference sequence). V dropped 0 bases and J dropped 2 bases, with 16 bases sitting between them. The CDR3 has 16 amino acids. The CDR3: CAWSVRNKVKNYGYTF. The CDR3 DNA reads TGTGCCTGGAGTGTACGTAACAAGGTGAAGAACTATGGCTACACCTTC. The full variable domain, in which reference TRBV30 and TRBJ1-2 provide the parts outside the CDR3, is SQTIHQWPATLVQPVGSPLSLECTVEGTSNPNLYWYRQAAGRGLQLLFYSVGIGQISSEVPQNLSASRPQDRQFILSSKKLLLSDSGFYLCAWSVRNKVKNYGYTFGSGTRLTVV.

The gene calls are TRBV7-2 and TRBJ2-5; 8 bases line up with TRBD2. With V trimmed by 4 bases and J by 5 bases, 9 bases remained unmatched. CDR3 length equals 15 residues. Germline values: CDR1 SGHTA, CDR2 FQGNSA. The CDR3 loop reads CASSYPMSGGETQYF. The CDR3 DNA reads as TGTGCCAGCAGCTACCCGATGTCGGGGGGGGAGACCCAGTACTTC. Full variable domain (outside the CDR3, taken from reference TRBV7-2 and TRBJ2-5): GAGVSQSPSNKVTEKGKDVELRCDPISGHTALYWYRQSLGQGLEFLIYFQGNSAPDKSGLPSDRFSAERTGGSVSTLTIQRTQQEDSAVYLCASSYPMSGGETQYFGPGTRLLVL.

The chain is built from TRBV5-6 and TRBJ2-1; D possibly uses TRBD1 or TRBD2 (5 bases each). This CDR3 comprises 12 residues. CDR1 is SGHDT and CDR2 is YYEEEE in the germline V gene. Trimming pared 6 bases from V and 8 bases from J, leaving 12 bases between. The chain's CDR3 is CASTNVGDEQFF. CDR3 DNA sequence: TGTGCCAGCACCAACGTGGGGGATGAGCAGTTCTTC.

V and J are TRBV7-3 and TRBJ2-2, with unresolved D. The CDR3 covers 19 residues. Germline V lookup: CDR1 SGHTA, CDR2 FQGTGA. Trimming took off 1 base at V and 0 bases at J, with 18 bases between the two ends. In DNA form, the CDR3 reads TGTGCCAGCAGCTTAAAGCTTGGACGGGCCCCCGCGAACACCGGGGAGCTGTTTTTT. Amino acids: CASSLKLGRAPANTGELFF.

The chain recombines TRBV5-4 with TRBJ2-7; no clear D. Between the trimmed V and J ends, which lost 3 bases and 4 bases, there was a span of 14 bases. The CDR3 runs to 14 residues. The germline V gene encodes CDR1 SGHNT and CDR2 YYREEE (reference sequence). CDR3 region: CASSSDADGYEQYF. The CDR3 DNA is TGTGCCAGCAGCTCGGACGCCGACGGATACGAGCAGTACTTC.

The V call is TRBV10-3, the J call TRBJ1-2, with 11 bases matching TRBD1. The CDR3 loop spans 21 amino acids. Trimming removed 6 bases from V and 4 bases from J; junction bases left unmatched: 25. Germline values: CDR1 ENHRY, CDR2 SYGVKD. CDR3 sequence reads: CAIRELRDRGNILPISYGYTF. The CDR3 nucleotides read TGTGCCATCAGGGAACTCCGGGACAGGGGGAATATACTGCCGATATCCTATGGCTACACCTTC.

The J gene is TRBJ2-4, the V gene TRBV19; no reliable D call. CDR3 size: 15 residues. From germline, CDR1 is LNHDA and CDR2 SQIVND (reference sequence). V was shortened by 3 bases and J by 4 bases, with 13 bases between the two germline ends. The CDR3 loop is CASSISRASKNIQYF. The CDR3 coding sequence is TGTGCCAGTAGTATTTCTCGGGCCTCGAAAAACATTCAGTACTTC.

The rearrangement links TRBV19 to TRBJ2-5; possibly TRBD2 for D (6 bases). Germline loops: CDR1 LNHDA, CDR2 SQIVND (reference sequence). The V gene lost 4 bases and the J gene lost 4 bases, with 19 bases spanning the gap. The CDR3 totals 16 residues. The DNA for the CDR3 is TGTGCCAGTAGTAGGGTGGAGGGAGGTGGACCAGAGACCCAGTACTTC. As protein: CASSRVEGGGPETQYF. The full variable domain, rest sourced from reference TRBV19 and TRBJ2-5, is DGGITQSPKYLFRKEGQNVTLSCEQNLNHDAMYWYRQDPGQGLRLIYYSQIVNDFQKGDIAEGYSVSREKKESFPLTVTSAQKNPTAFYLCASSRVEGGGPETQYFGPGTRLLVL.

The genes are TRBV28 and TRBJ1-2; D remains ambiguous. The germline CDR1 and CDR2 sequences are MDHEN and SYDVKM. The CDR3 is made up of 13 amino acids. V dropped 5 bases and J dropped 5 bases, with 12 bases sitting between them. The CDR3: CASSVQRGYGYTF. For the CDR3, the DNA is TGTGCCAGCAGTGTACAGAGAGGTTATGGCTACACCTTC.

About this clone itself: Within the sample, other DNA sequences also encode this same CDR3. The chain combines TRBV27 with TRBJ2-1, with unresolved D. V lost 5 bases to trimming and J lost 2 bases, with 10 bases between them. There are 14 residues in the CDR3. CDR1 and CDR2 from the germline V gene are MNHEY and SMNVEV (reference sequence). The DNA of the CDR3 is TGTGCCAGCAGTACACTCGGGCCCTACAATGAGCAGTTCTTC. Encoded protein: CASSTLGPYNEQFF.

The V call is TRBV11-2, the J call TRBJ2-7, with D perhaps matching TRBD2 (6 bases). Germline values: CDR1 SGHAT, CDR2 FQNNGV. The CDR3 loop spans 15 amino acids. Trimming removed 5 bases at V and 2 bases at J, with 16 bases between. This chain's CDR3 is CASSPRRTIAYEQYF. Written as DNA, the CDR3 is TGTGCCAGCAGCCCGCGACGGACTATAGCCTACGAGCAGTACTTC. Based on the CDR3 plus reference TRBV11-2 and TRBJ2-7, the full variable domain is EAGVAQSPRYKIIEKRQSVAFWCNPISGHATLYWYQQILGQGPKLLIQFQNNGVVDDSQLPKDRFSAERLKGVDSTLKIQPAKLEDSAVYLCASSPRRTIAYEQYFGPGTRLTVT.

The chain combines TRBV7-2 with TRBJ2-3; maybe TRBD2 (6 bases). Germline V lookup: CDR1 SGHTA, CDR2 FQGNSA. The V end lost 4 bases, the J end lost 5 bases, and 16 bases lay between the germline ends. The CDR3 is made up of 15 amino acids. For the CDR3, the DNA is TGTGCCAGCAGCTCGGGGGACCAGGGTGGAGATACGCAGTATTTT. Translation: CASSSGDQGGDTQYF.

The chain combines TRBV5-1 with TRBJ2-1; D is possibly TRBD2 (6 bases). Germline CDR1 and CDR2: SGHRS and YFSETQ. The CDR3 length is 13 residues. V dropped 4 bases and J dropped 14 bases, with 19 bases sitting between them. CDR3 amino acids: CASSPNREHLEFF. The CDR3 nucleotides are TGCGCCAGCAGCCCAAACCGGGAGCACCTAGAGTTCTTC.

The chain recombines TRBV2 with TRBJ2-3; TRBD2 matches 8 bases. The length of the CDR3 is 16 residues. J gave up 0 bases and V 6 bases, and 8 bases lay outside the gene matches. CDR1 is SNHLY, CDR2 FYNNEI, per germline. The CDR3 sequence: CASRVTSGTSTDTQYF. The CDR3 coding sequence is TGTGCCAGCAGAGTCACTAGCGGTACTAGCACAGATACGCAGTATTTT. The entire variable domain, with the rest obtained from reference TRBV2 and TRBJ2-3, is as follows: EPEVTQTPSHQVTQMGQEVILRCVPISNHLYFYWYRQILGQKVEFLVSFYNNEISEKSEIFDDQFSVERPDGSNFTLKIRSTKLEDSAMYFCASRVTSGTSTDTQYFGPGTRLTVL.

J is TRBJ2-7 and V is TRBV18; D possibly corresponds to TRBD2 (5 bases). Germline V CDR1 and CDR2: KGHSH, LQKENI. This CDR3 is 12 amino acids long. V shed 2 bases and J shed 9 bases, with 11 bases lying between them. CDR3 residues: CASSPEDSVQYF. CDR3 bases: TGTGCCAGCTCACCAGAGGATAGCGTGCAGTACTTC.

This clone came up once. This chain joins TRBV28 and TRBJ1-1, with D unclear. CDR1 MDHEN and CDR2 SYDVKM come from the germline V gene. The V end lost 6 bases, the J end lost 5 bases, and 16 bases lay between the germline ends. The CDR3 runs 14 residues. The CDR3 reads CASRDGRLGTEAFF. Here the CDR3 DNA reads TGTGCCAGCAGGGACGGACGGCTAGGAACTGAAGCTTTCTTT.

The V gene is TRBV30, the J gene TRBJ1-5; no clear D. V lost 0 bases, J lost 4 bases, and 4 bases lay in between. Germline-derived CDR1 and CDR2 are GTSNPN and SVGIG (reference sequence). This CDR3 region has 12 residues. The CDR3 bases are TGTGCCTGGAGTGTAGCGAATCAGCCCCAGCATTTT. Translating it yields CAWSVANQPQHF.

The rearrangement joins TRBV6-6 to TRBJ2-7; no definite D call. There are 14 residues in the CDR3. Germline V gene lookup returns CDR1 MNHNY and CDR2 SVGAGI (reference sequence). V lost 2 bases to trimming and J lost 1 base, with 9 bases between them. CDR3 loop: CASSYLTGSYEQYF. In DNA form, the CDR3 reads TGTGCCAGCAGTTACCTTACGGGTTCCTACGAGCAGTACTTC.

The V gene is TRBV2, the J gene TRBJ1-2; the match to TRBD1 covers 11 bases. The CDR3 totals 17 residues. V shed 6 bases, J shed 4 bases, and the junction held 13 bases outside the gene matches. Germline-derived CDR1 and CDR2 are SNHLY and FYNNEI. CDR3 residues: CASRPPGQGAYTYGYTF. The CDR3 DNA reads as TGTGCCAGCAGGCCCCCCGGACAGGGGGCGTACACCTATGGCTACACCTTC.

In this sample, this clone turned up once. The CDR3 reads CASIGTSGNNEQFF. The CDR3 nucleotides read TGTGCCAGCATTGGGACTAGCGGAAACAATGAGCAGTTCTTC. This rearrangement joins TRBV2 to TRBJ2-1; TRBD2 agrees at 11 bases. Germline CDR1 SNHLY, CDR2 FYNNEI. The CDR3 runs 14 residues. With V trimmed by 7 bases and J by 5 bases, 4 bases remained unmatched.

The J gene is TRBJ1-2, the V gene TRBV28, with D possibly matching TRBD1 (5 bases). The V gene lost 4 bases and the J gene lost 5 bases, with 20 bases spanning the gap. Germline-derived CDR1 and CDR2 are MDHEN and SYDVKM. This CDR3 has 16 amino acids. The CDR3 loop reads CASSSIYSLGGYGYTF. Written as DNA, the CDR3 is TGTGCCAGCAGTTCCATTTACAGCTTGGGGGGGTATGGCTACACCTTC.

CDR3 bases: TGTGCCAGCAACCTAAGACAGGGGACAAATCAGCCCCAGCATTTT. Its protein is CASNLRQGTNQPQHF. V is TRBV6-1 and J is TRBJ1-5; the match to TRBD1 covers 8 bases. Germline V gene sequence: CDR1 MNHNS, CDR2 SASEGT. V was clipped by 7 bases and J by 4 bases; unmatched bases: 9. This CDR3 comprises 15 residues.

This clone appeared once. The CDR3 protein is CASSPGLAGVVEQYF. CDR3 in DNA: TGTGCCAGCAGCCCCGGACTAGCGGGAGTGGTCGAGCAGTACTTC. This chain links TRBV6-5 with TRBJ2-7; 13 bases align to TRBD2. V dropped 6 bases and J dropped 6; count of bases not matched to a gene: 8. CDR1 is MNHEY and CDR2 is SVGAGI in the germline V gene. CDR3 length equals 15 residues.

Here the CDR3 reads CASSLSWTSVLAGELFF. In DNA form, the CDR3 reads TGTGCCAGCAGCTTATCGTGGACTAGCGTTTTGGCCGGGGAGCTGTTTTTT. The chain is built from TRBV7-2 and TRBJ2-2; 9 bases match TRBD2. V lost 2 bases to trimming and J lost 6 bases; unmatched junction nucleotides: 10. Germline V gives CDR1 SGHTA, CDR2 FQGNSA. CDR3 length equals 17 residues.